Many counts were recorded for the clone carrying this TCR beta chain. The sample comes from a study of T cells after yellow fever vaccination. Overall study: Those fractions that held only low numbers of cells were prepared using the SMART-Seq v4 Ultra Low Input RNA kit.

General study results and limits: Although the secondary response was weaker, it peaked faster, at day 5 versus 15.

TCRdb independently ran MiXCR on the 5' RACE reads; one entry per CDR3 protein. The data contain 50,000 to 75,000 distinct CDR3 sequences, around 6.1% of them singletons. With 5 bases removed from V and 7 bases from J, the gap between germline ends came to 11 bases. This CDR3 spans 13 amino acids. Germline lookup yields CDR1 MGHRA and CDR2 YSYEKL. The chain couples TRBV4-1 to TRBJ2-2, with a weak D call TRBD1 (5 bases). The sequences come from PBMCs, either bulk or a sorted T-cell subset (CD4+, CD8+, memory, or dextramer-sorted; not recorded which), collected on the day of the yellow fever booster vaccination. This TCR came from a man aged 18 to 30 who received the YFV17D yellow fever vaccine. The CDR3 bases are TGCGCCAGCAGCGCAGGGTTCGGCGGGGAGCTGTTTTTT. Protein sequence: CASSAGFGGELFF.